What follows are 24 T cell receptor beta chains derived from one specimen sequenced in a study of blood T cells in healthy people across ages. Combining a sample-barcoded 5' primer with a J-beta primer mix, a second PCR ran for roughly 7 to 11 cycles. TCRdb recomputed calls from the 5' RACE reads with MiXCR, one row per CDR3 protein. The sample has roughly 1.4 million distinct CDR3 sequences, roughly 59% seen once. The material sequenced was blood. All receptors derive from a man between 18 and 35 years old in good health.

The chain recombines TRBV20-1 with TRBJ2-1; no definite D call. V gave up 3 bases and J gave up 4 bases, with 7 bases separating them. The CDR3 is 12 residues long. CDR1 and CDR2 (germline): DFQATT, SNEGSKA (reference sequence). The CDR3 region has the DNA TGCAGTGCTAGGGCTAATTACAATGAGCAGTTCTTC. The encoded protein is CSARANYNEQFF.

This chain uses TRBV20-1 with TRBJ2-1; TRBD2 agrees at 15 bases. CDR3 length equals 19 residues. V shed 1 base and J 0 bases; nucleotides not matched to a gene: 7. The germline V gene has CDR1 DFQATT and CDR2 SNEGSKA (reference sequence). The CDR3: CSARGTSGGATSSYNEQFF. The CDR3 DNA reads TGCAGTGCTAGAGGGACTAGCGGGGGGGCTACGAGCTCCTACAATGAGCAGTTCTTC.

The chain uses TRBV12-3 or TRBV12-4 and TRBJ1-5; 7 nucleotides match TRBD1. V was pared by 2 bases and J by 7 bases, with 5 bases of the junction left unmatched. The CDR3 sequence is 14 residues long. CDR3 DNA sequence: TGTGCCAGCAGTTTACAACAGGGGTGGCAGCCCCAGCATTTT. Protein sequence: CASSLQQGWQPQHF.

The genes are TRBV5-1 and TRBJ2-1; TRBD1 matches 8 bases. CDR1 SGHRS and CDR2 YFSETQ come from the germline V gene. V shed 3 bases and J 6 bases; nucleotides not matched to a gene: 5. The CDR3 sequence is 14 residues long. The CDR3 region has the DNA TGCGCCAGCAGCTCAGGGACAGGAATCAATGAGCAGTTCTTC. This gives the protein CASSSGTGINEQFF.

The count of this clonotype is one. This chain joins TRBV12-3 or TRBV12-4 and TRBJ2-1; 11 bases match TRBD2. The J call is in doubt because the DNA end fits TRBJ2-7 better. The CDR3 loop spans 14 amino acids. As DNA, the CDR3 is TGTGCCAGCAGTTCTCTAGCGGGAGGAGAAGAGCAGTACTTC. It specifies CASSSLAGGEEQYF.

Comment on this clonotype: One end of the junction fails to match germline, which may point to a read error. This chain connects TRBV7-8 to TRBJ2-1; D gene ambiguous. The CDR3 is made up of 16 amino acids. Germline V gives CDR1 SGHVS, CDR2 FQNEAQ. The CDR3 bases are TGTGCGAGCAGCTTAGTTGGGGAAGGTACCTACAATGAGCAGTTCTTC. Its translation is CASSLVGEGTYNEQFF.

J is TRBJ2-3 and V is TRBV3-1, with D hard to call. The V gene's germline CDR1 is LGHDT and CDR2 YNNKEL (reference sequence). The V end lost 0 bases, the J end lost 5 bases, and 12 bases lay between the germline ends. This CDR3 region has 15 residues. The CDR3 loop reads CASSQDGKAIDTQYF. CDR3 coding DNA: TGTGCCAGCAGCCAAGATGGGAAGGCTATAGATACGCAGTATTTT.

The chain links TRBV11-2 to TRBJ2-5; D is uncertain. The J call is doubtful: the DNA matches TRBJ2-7 better. This CDR3 has 13 amino acids. Germline CDR1 reads SGHAT; CDR2 reads FQNNGV. CDR3 sequence reads: CASSSTFMGEQYF. CDR3 sequence (DNA): TGTGCCAGCAGCTCCACATTCATGGGCGAGCAGTACTTC.

The gene calls are TRBV5-1 and TRBJ1-1, with TRBD1 identical over 7 bases. CDR3 size: 15 residues. The germline V gene encodes CDR1 SGHRS and CDR2 YFSETQ. Trimming took 4 bases from V and 2 from J; bases not matched to a gene: 8. DNA of the CDR3: TGCGCCAGCAGCCCTTCGACAGGGATCAACACTGAAGCTTTCTTT. It codes for CASSPSTGINTEAFF.

In its sample, this clonotype was seen once. The chain has TRBV6-2 or TRBV6-3 and TRBJ2-5, with TRBD2 as a possible D gene (5 bases). Deletions cut 0 bases from V and 4 bases from J, with 12 bases between. The germline V gene encodes CDR1 MNHEY and CDR2 SVGEGT. The CDR3 has 15 residues. DNA for the CDR3: TGTGCCAGCAGTTACTCTCTAGCCGCCTCAGAGACCCAGTACTTC. Translated, it gives CASSYSLAASETQYF.

The chain is built from TRBV7-9 and TRBJ2-7, with TRBD1 as a possible D gene (5 bases). V was shortened by 2 bases and J by 2 bases, with 19 bases between the two germline ends. There are 17 residues in the CDR3. The germline CDR1 and CDR2 sequences are SEHNR and FQNEAQ (reference sequence). CDR3 amino acids: CASSLPEERQLTYEQYF. The CDR3 DNA follows: TGTGCCAGCAGCTTACCAGAGGAAAGACAGCTGACCTACGAGCAGTACTTC.

This clonotype appeared a few times. The rearrangement joins TRBV6-2 or TRBV6-3 to TRBJ1-5; tentative D call: TRBD1 (5 bases). Trimming removed 2 bases from V and 5 bases from J, with 13 bases in between. The CDR3 consists of 15 residues. The germline CDR1 and CDR2 sequences are MNHEY and SVGEGT. Here the CDR3 reads CASSYTRVGDQPQHF. CDR3 coding DNA: TGTGCCAGCAGTTACACCAGGGTGGGCGATCAGCCCCAGCATTTT.

The rearrangement links TRBV4-3 to TRBJ2-6; D gene unclear. Germline lookup yields CDR1 LGHNA and CDR2 YSLEER. CDR3 size: 17 residues. V lost 3 bases to trimming and J lost 0 bases, with 12 bases between them. CDR3 coding DNA: TGCGCCAGCAGCCACCTTAAGCCAATCTCTGGGGCCAACGTCCTGACTTTC. Translated, it gives CASSHLKPISGANVLTF.

The V gene is TRBV6-1, the J gene TRBJ2-7, with a possible D match to TRBD2 (5 bases). Germline CDR1 reads MNHNS; CDR2 reads SASEGT. The CDR3 has 13 amino acids. The V end was cut by 8 bases, the J end by 1 base, with 12 bases between. The CDR3 DNA is TGTGCCAGCGCCCGGGAACAGTCCTACGAGCAGTACTTC. Its translation is CASAREQSYEQYF.

Comment on this clonotype: One end of the junction fails to match germline, which may point to a read error. The rearrangement uses TRBV7-2 and TRBJ2-3, with 12 bases aligning to TRBD2. The CDR3 length is 15 residues. CDR1 is SGHTA and CDR2 is FQGNSA in the germline V gene. The CDR3 DNA reads as TGTGCCAGCAGCTTACTAGCGGGGGGGCCAGATATGCAGTATTTT. The encoded protein is CASSLLAGGPDMQYF.

The rearrangement links TRBV5-1 to TRBJ2-5, with TRBD1 identical over 8 bases. There are 14 residues in the CDR3. CDR1 SGHRS and CDR2 YFSETQ come from the germline V gene. The junction had 6 bases not matched to a gene; V was cut back by 3 bases and J by 5 bases. CDR3 DNA: TGCGCCAGCAGCTGGTCAGGGGGCTGGGAGACCCAGTACTTC. It is translated as CASSWSGGWETQYF.

This chain connects TRBV20-1 to TRBJ2-4; D is ambiguous. The J call may be faulty, since TRBJ2-7 better matches the DNA end. Germline CDR1 is DFQATT and CDR2 is SNEGSKA (reference sequence). The CDR3 loop spans 14 amino acids. The CDR3 here is CSARTLKTQNEQYF. CDR3 sequence (DNA): TGCAGTGCTAGAACCCTCAAAACCCAAAACGAGCAGTACTTC.

As regards this clonotype: A single base is all that separates this from a far larger clone, so a read error is likely. The chain couples TRBV12-3 or TRBV12-4 to TRBJ2-1; 7 nucleotides align to TRBD2. This CDR3 is 15 amino acids long. The CDR3 here is CASSLGGSSSNEQFF. DNA of the CDR3: TGTGCCAGCAGTTTAGGCGGGAGCTCCTCCAATGAGCAGTTCTTC.

The V and J genes are TRBV3-1 and TRBJ2-4; 8 nucleotides match TRBD2. V shed 9 bases, J shed 4 bases, and the junction held 14 bases outside the gene matches. This CDR3 region has 16 residues. Germline V gene data show CDR1 as LGHDT and CDR2 as YNNKEL (reference sequence). In nucleotides, the CDR3 is TGTGCCAGTACCCAAACAGGGATAGCGGGAAAAAACATTCAGTACTTC. This encodes CASTQTGIAGKNIQYF. The variable domain in full, with the rest retrieved from reference TRBV3-1 and TRBJ2-4, is DTAVSQTPKYLVTQMGNDKSIKCEQNLGHDTMYWYKQDSKKFLKIMFSYNNKELIINETVPNRFSPKSPDKAHLNLHINSLELGDSAVYFCASTQTGIAGKNIQYFGAGTRLSVL.

This chain uses TRBV6-1 with TRBJ2-5; either TRBD1 or TRBD2 may supply D (5 bases each). The CDR3 consists of 21 residues. Deletions cut 5 bases from V and 3 bases from J, with 34 bases between. Germline lookup yields CDR1 MNHNS and CDR2 SASEGT. Here the CDR3 reads CASSRPGVADIPRGNKETQYF. The DNA for the CDR3 is TGTGCCAGCAGTCGTCCAGGAGTCGCGGACATCCCCCGGGGTAACAAAGAGACCCAGTACTTC.

The J gene is TRBJ1-2, the V gene TRBV4-1, with D perhaps TRBD1 (5 bases). Germline V CDR1 and CDR2: MGHRA, YSYEKL. V was cut by 2 bases and J by 3 bases, with 10 bases left in between. CDR3 length: 14 residues. In DNA, the CDR3 is TGCGCCAGCAGCCAACCAGGGTCCCACTATGGCTACACCTTC. Its translation is CASSQPGSHYGYTF.

J is TRBJ1-1 and V is TRBV5-1; 7 bases are a match to TRBD1. Germline V lookup: CDR1 SGHRS, CDR2 YFSETQ. Germline trimming cut 7 bases from V and 7 bases from J; bases unmatched to any gene: 7. The CDR3 totals 12 residues. The CDR3 DNA follows: TGCGCCAGCCGGAACGACAGGGATGAAGCTTTCTTT. Its protein product is CASRNDRDEAFF.

The genes are TRBV6-5 and TRBJ2-5; 13 bases are a match to TRBD2. This CDR3 has 16 amino acids. Germline V lookup: CDR1 MNHEY, CDR2 SVGAGI. V lost 5 bases to trimming and J lost 1 base; unmatched junction nucleotides: 4. CDR3 in amino acids: CASSIRLAGGQETQYF. In DNA, the CDR3 is TGTGCCAGCAGTATAAGACTAGCGGGAGGCCAAGAGACCCAGTACTTC.

V gene TRBV4-1 combines with J gene TRBJ1-1, with 8 bases matching TRBD1. The length of the CDR3 is 15 residues. J was trimmed by 7 bases and V by 4 bases; bases with no gene match: 11. Germline V gene lookup returns CDR1 MGHRA and CDR2 YSYEKL. CDR3 sequence (DNA): TGCGCCAGCAGCCGACAGGGGTTAAGTCCCAATGAAGCTTTCTTT. It encodes CASSRQGLSPNEAFF.